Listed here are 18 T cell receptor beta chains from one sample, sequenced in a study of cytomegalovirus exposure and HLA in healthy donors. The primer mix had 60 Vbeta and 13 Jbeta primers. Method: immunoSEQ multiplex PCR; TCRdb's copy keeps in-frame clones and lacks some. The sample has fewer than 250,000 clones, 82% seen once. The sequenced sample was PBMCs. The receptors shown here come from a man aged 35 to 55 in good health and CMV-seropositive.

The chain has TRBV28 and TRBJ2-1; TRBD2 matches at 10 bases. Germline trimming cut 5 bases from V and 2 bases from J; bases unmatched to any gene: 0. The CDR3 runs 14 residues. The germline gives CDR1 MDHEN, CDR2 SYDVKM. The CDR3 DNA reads TGTGCCAGCAGTGGACTAGCGGCCTACAATGAGCAGTTCTTC. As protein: CASSGLAAYNEQFF.

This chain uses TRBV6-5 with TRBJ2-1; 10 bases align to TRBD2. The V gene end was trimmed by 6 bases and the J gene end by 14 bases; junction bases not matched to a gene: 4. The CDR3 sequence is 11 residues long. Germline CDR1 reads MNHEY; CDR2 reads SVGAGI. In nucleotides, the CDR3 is TGTGCCAGCAGCTATAGCGGGAGGAAGTTCTTC. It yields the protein CASSYSGRKFF.

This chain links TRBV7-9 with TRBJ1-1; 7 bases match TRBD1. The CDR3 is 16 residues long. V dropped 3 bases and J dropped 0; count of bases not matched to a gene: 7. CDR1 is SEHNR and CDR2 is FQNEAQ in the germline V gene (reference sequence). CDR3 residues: CASSLGPGQLNTEAFF. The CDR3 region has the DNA TGTGCCAGCAGCTTGGGCCCGGGACAGTTGAACACTGAAGCTTTCTTT.

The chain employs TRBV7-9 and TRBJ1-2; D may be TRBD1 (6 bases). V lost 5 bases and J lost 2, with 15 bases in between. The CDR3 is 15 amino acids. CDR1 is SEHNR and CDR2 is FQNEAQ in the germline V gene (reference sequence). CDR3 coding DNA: TGTGCCAGCAGCCCGGCGGGGGGCTTAAACTATGGCTACACCTTC. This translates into CASSPAGGLNYGYTF.

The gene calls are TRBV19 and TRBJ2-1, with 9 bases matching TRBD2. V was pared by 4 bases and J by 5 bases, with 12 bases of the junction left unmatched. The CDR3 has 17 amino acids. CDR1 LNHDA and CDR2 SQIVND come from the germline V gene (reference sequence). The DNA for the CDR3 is TGTGCCAGTAGTAGTCCTTTGGGACTAGCTGATGACAATGAGCAGTTCTTC. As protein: CASSSPLGLADDNEQFF.

DNA for the CDR3: TGTGCCAGTAGTCCCCGGACAGGGAACTACGAGCAGTACTTC. Translated: CASSPRTGNYEQYF. The V call is TRBV19, the J call TRBJ2-7; 8 positions agree with TRBD1. Germline-derived CDR1 and CDR2 are LNHDA and SQIVND (reference sequence). Trimming removed 5 bases from V and 3 bases from J; junction bases left unmatched: 6. The CDR3 runs to 14 residues.

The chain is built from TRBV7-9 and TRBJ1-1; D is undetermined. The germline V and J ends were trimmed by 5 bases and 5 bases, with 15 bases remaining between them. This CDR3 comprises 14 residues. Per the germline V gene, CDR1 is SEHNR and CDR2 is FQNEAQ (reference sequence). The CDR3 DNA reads TGTGCCAGCAGCCCCAGTGGGAGGTTGACTGAAGCTTTCTTT. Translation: CASSPSGRLTEAFF. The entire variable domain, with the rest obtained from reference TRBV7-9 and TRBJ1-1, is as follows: DTGVSQNPRHKITKRGQNVTFRCDPISEHNRLYWYRQTLGQGPEFLTYFQNEAQLEKSRLLSDRFSAERPKGSFSTLEIQRTEQGDSAMYLCASSPSGRLTEAFFGQGTRLTVV.

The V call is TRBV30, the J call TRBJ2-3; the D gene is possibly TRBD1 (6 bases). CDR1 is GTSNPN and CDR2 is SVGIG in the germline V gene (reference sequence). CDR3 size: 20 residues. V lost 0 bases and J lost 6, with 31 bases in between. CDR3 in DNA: TGTGCCTGGAGTGTAACCCGAGCCCTGGGGGCCTCCGTAAGAGCGGATACGCAGTATTTT. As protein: CAWSVTRALGASVRADTQYF. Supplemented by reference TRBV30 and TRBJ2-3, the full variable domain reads SQTIHQWPATLVQPVGSPLSLECTVEGTSNPNLYWYRQAAGRGLQLLFYSVGIGQISSEVPQNLSASRPQDRQFILSSKKLLLSDSGFYLCAWSVTRALGASVRADTQYFGPGTRLTVL.

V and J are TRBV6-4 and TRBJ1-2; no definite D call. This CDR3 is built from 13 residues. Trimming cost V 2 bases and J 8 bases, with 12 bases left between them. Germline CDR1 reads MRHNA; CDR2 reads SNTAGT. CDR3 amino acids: CASSDPRPRGYTF. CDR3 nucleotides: TGTGCCAGCAGTGACCCTCGCCCGAGGGGCTACACCTTC.

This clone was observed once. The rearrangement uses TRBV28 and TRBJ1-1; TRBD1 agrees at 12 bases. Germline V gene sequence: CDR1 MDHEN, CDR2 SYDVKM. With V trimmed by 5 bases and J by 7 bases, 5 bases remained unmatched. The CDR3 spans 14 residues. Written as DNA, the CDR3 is TGTGCCAGCAGTGGCAGGGACAGGGGGCGTGAAGCTTTCTTT. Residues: CASSGRDRGREAFF.

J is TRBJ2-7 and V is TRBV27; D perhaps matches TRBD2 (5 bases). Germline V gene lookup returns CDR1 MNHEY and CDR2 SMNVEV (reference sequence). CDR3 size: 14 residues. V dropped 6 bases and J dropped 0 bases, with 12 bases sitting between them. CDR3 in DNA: TGTGCCAGCAGCCCCGGGATGGGCTCCTACGAGCAGTACGTC. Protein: CASSPGMGSYEQYV.

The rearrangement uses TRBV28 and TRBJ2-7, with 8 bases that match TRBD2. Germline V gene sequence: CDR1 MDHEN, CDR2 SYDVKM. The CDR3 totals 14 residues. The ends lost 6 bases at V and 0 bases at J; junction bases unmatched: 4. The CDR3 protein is CASSSGGSSYEQYV. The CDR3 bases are TGTGCCAGCAGCAGCGGGGGAAGCTCCTACGAGCAGTACGTC.

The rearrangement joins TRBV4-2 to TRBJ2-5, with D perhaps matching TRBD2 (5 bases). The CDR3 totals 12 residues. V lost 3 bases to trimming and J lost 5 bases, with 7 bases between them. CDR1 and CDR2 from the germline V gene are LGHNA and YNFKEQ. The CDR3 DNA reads TGTGCCAGCAGCCAGGACTTTGAGACCCAGTACTTC. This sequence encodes CASSQDFETQYF.

As DNA, the CDR3 is TGTGCCTCCCTAACTCCCCGGGGGGAGGATGGAACCGGGGAGCTGTTTTTT. This sequence encodes CASLTPRGEDGTGELFF. This chain links TRBV4-2 with TRBJ2-2; 7 bases are a match to TRBD2. V trimming: 11 bases; J trimming: 5 bases; junction bases outside the gene matches: 20. This CDR3 is built from 17 residues. Germline-derived CDR1 and CDR2 are LGHNA and YNFKEQ.

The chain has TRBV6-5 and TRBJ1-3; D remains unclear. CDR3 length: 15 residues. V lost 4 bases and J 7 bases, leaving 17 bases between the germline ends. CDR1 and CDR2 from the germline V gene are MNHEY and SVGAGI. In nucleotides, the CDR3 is TGTGCCAGCAGTTTGGCGGGAGGGAGGTCGAACACCATATATTTT. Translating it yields CASSLAGGRSNTIYF.

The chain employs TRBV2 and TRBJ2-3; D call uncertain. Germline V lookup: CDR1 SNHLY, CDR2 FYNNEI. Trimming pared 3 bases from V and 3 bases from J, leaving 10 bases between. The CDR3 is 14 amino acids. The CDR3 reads CASSERLATDTQYF. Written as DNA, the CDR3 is TGTGCCAGCAGTGAGAGGTTGGCGACAGATACGCAGTATTTT.

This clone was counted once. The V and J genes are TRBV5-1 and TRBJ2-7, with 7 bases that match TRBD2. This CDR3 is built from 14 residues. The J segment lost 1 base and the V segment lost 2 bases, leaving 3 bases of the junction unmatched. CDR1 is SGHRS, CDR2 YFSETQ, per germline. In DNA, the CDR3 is TGCGCCAGCAGCTTAAGCGGGGTTTCCTACGAGCAGTACTTC. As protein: CASSLSGVSYEQYF. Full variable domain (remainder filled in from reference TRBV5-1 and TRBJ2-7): KAGVTQTPRYLIKTRGQQVTLSCSPISGHRSVSWYQQTPGQGLQFLFEYFSETQRNKGNFPGRFSGRQFSNSRSEMNVSTLELGDSALYLCASSLSGVSYEQYFGPGTRLTVT.

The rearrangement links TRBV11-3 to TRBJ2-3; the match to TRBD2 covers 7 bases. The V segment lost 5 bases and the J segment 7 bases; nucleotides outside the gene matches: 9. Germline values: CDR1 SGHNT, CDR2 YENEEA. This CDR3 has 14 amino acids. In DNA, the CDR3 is TGTGCCAGCAGCCCGGCCCCTAGCGGAAATACGCAGTATTTT. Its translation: CASSPAPSGNTQYF.